The rows below give T cell receptor beta chains drawn from one sample of a study of blood T cell repertoires in COVID-19. This table comes from immunoSEQ multiplex PCR, and its TCRdb copy is limited to in-frame clones, with some not included. The table has approximately 100,000 clones, 70% to 80% seen once. Sequences were obtained from peripheral blood. All receptors derive from a man between 65 and 79 years old with acute or convalescent COVID-19. Both conserved end residues are part of each CDR3. The order of the fields is J gene, V gene, clone size, D gene, CDR3 protein, CDR3 DNA. D genes are given only for firm matches. Expanded clones get a size class; other rows say once, few or many, or leave the size out.

J: TRBJ2-7
V: TRBV7-3
size: few
D: TRBD2
CDR3: CASSLGLAGSNEQYF
DNA: TGTGCCAGCAGCTTGGGACTAGCGGGATCGAACGAGCAGTACTTC

J: TRBJ1-5
V: TRBV4-2
size: -
D: -
CDR3: CASSQVGSPNQPQHF
DNA: TGTGCCAGCAGCCAAGTGGGGAGCCCCAATCAGCCCCAGCATTTT

J: TRBJ2-3
V: TRBV7-8
size: -
D: TRBD2
CDR3: CASRAAGGGDTQYF
DNA: TGTGCCAGCAGGGCGGCGGGAGGGGGAGATACGCAGTATTTT

J: TRBJ2-1
V: TRBV7-8
size: -
D: TRBD1
CDR3: CASSLIDRGSEQFF
DNA: TGTGCCAGCAGCTTAATTGACAGGGGGAGTGAGCAGTTCTTC

J: TRBJ1-1
V: TRBV5-1
size: -
D: -
CDR3: CASSEQGVPEAFF
DNA: TGCGCCAGCAGCGAACAGGGTGTTCCTGAAGCTTTCTTT

J: TRBJ1-6
V: TRBV21-1
size: -
D: -
CDR3: CARGQGGSYSPLHF
DNA: TGTGCCAGGGGACAGGGAGGGTCATACTCACCCCTCCACTTT

J: TRBJ2-1
V: TRBV24-1
size: -
D: TRBD1
CDR3: CATSDYAGTGYEQFF
DNA: TGTGCCACCAGTGACTACGCCGGGACAGGGTATGAGCAGTTCTTC

J: TRBJ1-3
V: TRBV7-2
size: -
D: TRBD1
CDR3: CASSPWTGQGNTIYF
DNA: TGTGCCAGCAGCCCTTGGACAGGGCAAGGAAACACCATATATTTT

J: TRBJ1-5
V: TRBV27
size: few
D: TRBD1
CDR3: CASSTDRGGNQPQHF
DNA: TGTGCCAGCAGTACTGACAGGGGCGGCAATCAGCCCCAGCATTTT

J: TRBJ1-4
V: TRBV2
size: -
D: -
CDR3: CASREHRGAGEKLFF
DNA: TGTGCCAGCCGGGAACATCGGGGGGCGGGCGAAAAACTGTTTTTT

J: TRBJ1-5
V: TRBV6-5
size: -
D: TRBD1
CDR3: CASSSDRAGNQPQHF
DNA: TGTGCCAGCAGTTCGGACAGGGCAGGCAATCAGCCCCAGCATTTT

J: TRBJ2-3
V: TRBV5-5
size: -
D: TRBD1
CDR3: CASSGGTGDVTDTQYF
DNA: TGTGCCAGCAGCGGCGGGACAGGGGATGTCACAGATACGCAGTATTTT

J: TRBJ1-1
V: TRBV3-1/TRBV3-2
size: -
D: -
CDR3: CASSQLLEEAFF
DNA: TGTGCCAGCAGCCAATTACTTGAGGAAGCTTTCTTT

J: TRBJ2-5
V: TRBV5-5
size: few
D: TRBD2
CDR3: CASLTNPWGLASGTQYF
DNA: TGTGCCAGCCTCACGAACCCTTGGGGACTAGCTAGTGGGACCCAGTACTTC

J: TRBJ2-1
V: TRBV7-2
size: -
D: TRBD2
CDR3: CASSPERTSDNNEQFF
DNA: TGTGCCAGCAGCCCGGAGCGGACTAGCGATAACAATGAGCAGTTCTTC

J: TRBJ2-1
V: TRBV28
size: -
D: TRBD2
CDR3: CASSFSGRGDEQFF
DNA: TGTGCCAGCAGTTTTAGCGGGAGGGGGGATGAGCAGTTCTTC

J: TRBJ2-7
V: TRBV20-1
size: -
D: -
CDR3: CSARDTSPYF
DNA: TGCAGTGCTAGAGATACTAGCCCGTACTTC

J: TRBJ2-3
V: TRBV11-2
size: few
D: TRBD2
CDR3: CASSLNIPGLAGGTDTQYF
DNA: TGTGCCAGCAGCTTAAATATACCGGGACTAGCGGGAGGGACAGATACGCAGTATTTT

J: TRBJ2-3
V: TRBV18
size: -
D: TRBD2
CDR3: CASSPGTSGEGDTQYF
DNA: TGTGCCAGCTCACCCGGGACTAGCGGGGAGGGAGATACGCAGTATTTT

J: TRBJ1-2
V: TRBV5-1
size: -
D: TRBD1
CDR3: CASSLGTGPHGYTF
DNA: TGCGCCAGCAGCTTGGGGACAGGGCCCCATGGCTACACCTTC

J: TRBJ2-2
V: TRBV27
size: -
D: -
CDR3: CASSPYAGTGELFF
DNA: TGTGCCAGCAGTCCTTACGCGGGAACCGGGGAGCTGTTTTTT

J: TRBJ1-5
V: TRBV7-8
size: many
D: -
CDR3: CASSSLVPGPFNQPQHF
DNA: TGTGCCAGCAGCAGCTTAGTTCCAGGGCCGTTCAATCAGCCCCAGCATTTT

J: TRBJ1-5
V: TRBV19
size: once
D: TRBD1
CDR3: CASSQGAGRQPQHF
DNA: TGTGCCAGTAGCCAGGGGGCAGGGCGGCAGCCCCAGCATTTT

J: TRBJ2-1
V: TRBV6-5
size: -
D: TRBD1
CDR3: CASRSGTGRFGEQFF
DNA: TGTGCCAGCAGATCCGGGACAGGGCGTTTTGGTGAGCAGTTCTTC

J: TRBJ2-1
V: TRBV6-6
size: few
D: -
CDR3: CASTGPSAEQFF
DNA: TGTGCCAGCACAGGGCCTAGCGCTGAGCAGTTCTTC

J: TRBJ2-3
V: TRBV7-2
size: -
D: -
CDR3: CASSLSRDGDTQYF
DNA: TGTGCCAGCAGCTTATCTCGAGACGGGGATACGCAGTATTTT

J: TRBJ2-7
V: TRBV10-3
size: -
D: -
CDR3: CAISESTQGYEQYF
DNA: TGTGCCATCAGTGAGTCGACTCAAGGCTACGAGCAGTACTTC

J: TRBJ2-1
V: TRBV4-2
size: -
D: TRBD2
CDR3: CASSQPPGLAGVGEQFF
DNA: TGTGCCAGCAGCCAACCTCCCGGACTAGCGGGAGTGGGTGAGCAGTTCTTC

J: TRBJ2-7
V: TRBV18
size: -
D: TRBD2
CDR3: CASSPSGGGEQYF
DNA: TGTGCCAGCTCACCTAGCGGCGGGGGGGAGCAGTACTTC

J: TRBJ2-1
V: TRBV7-9
size: -
D: TRBD2
CDR3: CASSPPGTSRSYNEQFF
DNA: TGTGCCAGCAGCCCCCCCGGGACTAGCAGGTCCTACAATGAGCAGTTCTTC

J: TRBJ1-2
V: TRBV7-2
size: -
D: -
CDR3: CASSPAGYGYTF
DNA: TGTGCCAGCAGCCCTGCGGGCTATGGCTACACCTTC

J: TRBJ1-6
V: TRBV28
size: -
D: -
CDR3: CASSWSGSPLHF
DNA: TGTGCCAGCAGTTGGAGCGGTTCACCCCTCCACTTT

J: TRBJ2-5
V: TRBV6-5
size: -
D: TRBD2
CDR3: CASSYGGGQETQYF
DNA: TGTGCCAGCAGTTACGGGGGAGGGCAAGAGACCCAGTACTTC

J: TRBJ2-1
V: TRBV5-1
size: -
D: TRBD2
CDR3: CASSLAGTSGSYNEQFF
DNA: TGCGCCAGCAGCTTGGCCGGGACTAGCGGGAGTTACAATGAGCAGTTCTTC

J: TRBJ1-1
V: TRBV7-9
size: -
D: -
CDR3: CASSWTANTEAFF
DNA: TGTGCCAGCAGCTGGACAGCGAACACTGAAGCTTTCTTT

J: TRBJ2-2
V: TRBV18
size: once
D: TRBD1
CDR3: CASSPDRGHIPLLFF
DNA: TGTGCCAGCTCTCCTGACAGGGGGCATATCCCTCTGCTGTTTTTT

J: TRBJ1-5
V: TRBV7-2
size: -
D: TRBD1
CDR3: CASKDRGNQPQHF
DNA: TGTGCCAGTAAGGACAGGGGCAATCAGCCCCAGCATTTT

J: TRBJ1-5
V: TRBV7-2
size: -
D: TRBD1
CDR3: CASSKSDRRREAQHF
DNA: TGTGCCAGCAGCAAATCGGACAGGAGGAGGGAAGCCCAGCATTTT

J: TRBJ2-1
V: TRBV6-1
size: -
D: -
CDR3: CASSEARYNEQFF
DNA: TGTGCCAGCAGTGAAGCCCGTTACAATGAGCAGTTCTTC

J: TRBJ2-1
V: TRBV9
size: -
D: TRBD2
CDR3: CASSVGGGLAGNEQFF
DNA: TGTGCCAGCAGCGTCGGGGGGGGACTAGCGGGAAATGAGCAGTTCTTC

J: TRBJ2-5
V: TRBV15
size: -
D: -
CDR3: CATSRGDQETQYF
DNA: TGTGCCACCAGCAGGGGAGACCAAGAGACCCAGTACTTC

J: TRBJ2-1
V: TRBV19
size: -
D: TRBD2
CDR3: CASSPSSGRGNNEQFF
DNA: TGTGCCAGTAGTCCGTCTAGCGGGAGGGGTAACAATGAGCAGTTCTTC

J: TRBJ1-2
V: TRBV28
size: -
D: -
CDR3: CASSPRGRGLGYTF
DNA: TGTGCCAGCAGCCCCAGGGGACGGGGATTGGGCTACACCTTC

J: TRBJ2-2
V: TRBV3-1/TRBV3-2
size: -
D: TRBD2
CDR3: CASSLGLASTGELFF
DNA: TGTGCCAGCAGCTTGGGACTAGCAAGCACCGGGGAGCTGTTTTTT

J: TRBJ1-2
V: TRBV28
size: -
D: TRBD1
CDR3: CASSSTGGYGYTF
DNA: TGTGCCAGCAGTTCGACAGGGGGCTATGGCTACACCTTC

J: TRBJ2-7
V: TRBV9
size: -
D: -
CDR3: CASSPQGGAYEQYF
DNA: TGTGCCAGCAGCCCCCAGGGTGGGGCCTACGAGCAGTACTTC